This T cell receptor beta chain was sequenced in a study of blood T cell repertoires in COVID-19. Clones were sequenced by immunoSEQ multiplex PCR, and TCRdb holds only the in-frame ones, with some missing. The data contain over 250,000 clones, around 86% of them seen just once; the ten biggest clones take up approximately 2.4%. This CDR3 region has 14 residues. Trimming shortened V by 0 bases and J by 0 bases, and 9 bases separated the two germline ends. Germline CDR1 is GTSNPN and CDR2 is SVGIG (reference sequence). Sequencing was performed on PBMCs or T cells enriched from blood (not recorded which). The sequence came from a woman under 30 who had recovered from COVID-19. V usage is TRBV30 and J usage is TRBJ2-7, with D perhaps matching TRBD2 (6 bases). The CDR3: CAWSVGGDSYEQYF. In DNA form, the CDR3 reads TGTGCCTGGAGTGTCGGAGGGGACTCCTACGAGCAGTACTTC.